This T cell receptor beta chain emerged from a study of T-cell memory formation after mild COVID-19. Whole-study context: TCR clusters showed largely donor specificity. Study observations and caveats: Balance between CD4 and CD8 was seen in clones contracting day 15 to 85, and a CD4+ lean was seen in later expanders. The study detected some responding clones in pre-infection memory, suggesting cross-reactive memory joined.

Via MiXCR, TCRdb re-called the 5' RACE reads, giving one row per CDR3 protein. The table records just over 50,000 distinct CDR3 sequences, around 10% of them present only once. The length of the CDR3 is 14 residues. Germline V gene sequence: CDR1 SGHRS, CDR2 YFSETQ. J gave up 5 bases and V 3 bases, and 5 bases lay outside the gene matches. In its sample, this clonotype was seen many times. Its antigen remains unidentified. The sample was PBMCs or a T cell subset sorted from them (not recorded which). The rearrangement joins TRBV5-1 to TRBJ2-5; 9 bases match TRBD1. This sequence was found in an adult woman who had mild COVID-19 (a few samples of this study predate the infection). Cell type and time point are not known. In DNA, the CDR3 is TGCGCCAGCAGCTCCACAGGGGGCATGGAGACCCAGTACTTC. Residues: CASSSTGGMETQYF.